These 14 T cell receptor beta chains came from one sample sequenced in a study of beta chain features in type 1 diabetes. The isolated RNA, all of it, was reverse transcribed, so expressed TCRB transcripts were what got sequenced. Some clones are missing from TCRdb's copy, which holds only in-frame ones; the method was immunoSEQ multiplex PCR. Of approximately 150,000 clones listed, less than 10% are singletons. Source material: central memory CD4+ T cells from blood. These receptors came from a woman aged 40 to 50 in good health.

The chain combines TRBV6-5 with TRBJ1-2; 7 nucleotides match TRBD1. In germline, CDR1 is MNHEY, CDR2 SVGAGI. The V gene end was trimmed by 6 bases and the J gene end by 3 bases; junction bases not matched to a gene: 7. The CDR3 sequence is 14 residues long. CDR3 loop: CASSPGTVDYGYTF. DNA for the CDR3: TGTGCCAGCAGCCCCGGGACAGTAGACTATGGCTACACCTTC.

V and J are TRBV5-1 and TRBJ1-1; no definite D call. Looked up from germline, CDR1 is SGHRS and CDR2 is YFSETQ. CDR3 length equals 14 residues. V was trimmed by 3 bases and J by 4 bases, leaving 13 bases between them. DNA for the CDR3: TGCGCCAGCAGCTCTGACTCAACGGGCACTGAAGCTTTCTTT. Protein sequence: CASSSDSTGTEAFF.

Concerning this clone: This may stem from a read error, because a much larger clone lies one nucleotide away. This chain joins TRBV11-2 and TRBJ2-7, with 9 bases matching TRBD1. The CDR3 sequence is 14 residues long. The germline V gene encodes CDR1 SGHAT and CDR2 FQNNGV. V shed 5 bases, J shed 2 bases, and the junction held 4 bases outside the gene matches. CDR3 nucleotides: TGTGCCAGCAGCCTGGGACAGGGTCCCTACGAGCAGTACTTC. This gives the protein CASSLGQGPYEQYF.

This clone was counted only a few times. V gene TRBV2 combines with J gene TRBJ2-1; D gene uncertain. Germline assignment: CDR1 SNHLY and CDR2 FYNNEI. The CDR3 contains 13 residues. V was cut by 4 bases and J by 0 bases, with 4 bases left in between. CDR3 region: CASSVVSYNEQFF. CDR3 in DNA: TGTGCCAGCAGTGTAGTCTCCTACAATGAGCAGTTCTTC.

This clone was observed a few times. The genes are TRBV19 and TRBJ1-1, with unresolved D. The CDR3 contains 15 residues. Trimming took 3 bases from V and 1 from J, leaving 12 bases between them. CDR1 is LNHDA and CDR2 is SQIVND in the germline V gene (reference sequence). CDR3 in DNA: TGTGCCAGTAGTATTGGCCCCGGGGAGAACACTGAAGCTTTCTTT. Amino acid sequence: CASSIGPGENTEAFF.

This clone has a handful of counts. This chain connects TRBV14 to TRBJ1-2, with D unclear. CDR3 length: 13 amino acids. Germline loops: CDR1 SGHDN, CDR2 FVKESK. Trimming shortened V by 4 bases and J by 4 bases, and 10 bases separated the two germline ends. The CDR3 DNA sequence: TGTGCCAGCAGCCTAGACCTATCCTATGGCTACACCTTC. It yields the protein CASSLDLSYGYTF. The full variable domain, with the rest looked up from reference TRBV14 and TRBJ1-2, is EAGVTQFPSHSVIEKGQTVTLRCDPISGHDNLYWYRRVMGKEIKFLLHFVKESKQDESGMPNNRFLAERTGGTYSTLKVQPAELEDSGVYFCASSLDLSYGYTFGSGTRLTVV.

This clone was counted only a few times. The chain couples TRBV7-8 to TRBJ2-5; D unresolved. The CDR3 loop spans 12 amino acids. The V gene's germline CDR1 is SGHVS and CDR2 FQNEAQ. The V end was cut by 6 bases, the J end by 5 bases, with 10 bases between. CDR3 nucleotides: TGTGCCAGCAGGACTCGTCGCGAGACCCAGTACTTC. This encodes CASRTRRETQYF.

This clone has only a few counts. V is TRBV6-1 and J is TRBJ2-1; TRBD2 might be the D (7 bases). The CDR3 covers 14 residues. The V end was cut by 4 bases, the J end by 8 bases, with 15 bases between. Germline V lookup: CDR1 MNHNS, CDR2 SASEGT. DNA of the CDR3: TGTGCCAGCAGTGTCTTGGGGGGGGCCGATGAGCAGTTCTTC. It codes for CASSVLGGADEQFF.

The rearrangement joins TRBV10-3 to TRBJ2-3, with 8 bases lining up with TRBD1. The junction had 8 bases not matched to a gene; V was cut back by 10 bases and J by 2 bases. The length of the CDR3 is 14 residues. Per germline, CDR1 ENHRY and CDR2 SYGVKD. The DNA of the CDR3 is TGTGCCACTAGACCGGGACAGGCCACAGATACGCAGTATTTT. This codes for CATRPGQATDTQYF.

This clone was counted only a few times. The chain uses TRBV7-9 and TRBJ1-2, with 7 positions matching TRBD1. Trimming cost V 6 bases and J 6 bases; bases outside gene matches: 10. This CDR3 has 14 residues. Germline CDR1 and CDR2: SEHNR and FQNEAQ (reference sequence). The CDR3 spells CASREQGPKDGYTF. The CDR3 DNA sequence: TGTGCCAGCAGGGAACAGGGGCCCAAGGATGGCTACACCTTC.

The chain recombines TRBV6-1 with TRBJ2-7; D is perhaps TRBD2 (5 bases). V was shortened by 6 bases and J by 3 bases, with 9 bases between the two germline ends. The CDR3 extends over 12 amino acids. The germline gives CDR1 MNHNS, CDR2 SASEGT. The CDR3 protein is CASSPSLYEQYF. CDR3 nucleotides: TGTGCCAGCAGCCCTAGCCTCTACGAGCAGTACTTC.

As regards this clone: This probably arose from a read error, given a far larger clone one base away. J is TRBJ1-2 and V is TRBV5-6; TRBD1 matches 7 bases. Germline loops: CDR1 SGHDT, CDR2 YYEEEE. The CDR3 contains 13 residues. The junction had 4 bases not matched to a gene; V was cut back by 3 bases and J by 5 bases. CDR3: CASSSEGQYGYTF. The CDR3 region has the DNA TGTGCCAGCAGCTCCGAGGGACAGTATGGCTACACCTTC.

This clone came up many times. The V gene is TRBV4-3, the J gene TRBJ1-2; 9 bases agree with TRBD1. Unmatched junction bases numbered 2, after V lost 0 bases and J lost 0 bases. Germline CDR1 reads LGHNA; CDR2 reads YSLEER. The CDR3 covers 16 residues. CDR3 sequence: CASSQEGTGSNYGYTF. CDR3 DNA sequence: TGCGCCAGCAGCCAAGAGGGGACAGGGTCTAACTATGGCTACACCTTC.

This clone was found a few times. The J gene is TRBJ2-7, the V gene TRBV25-1; 8 positions match TRBD2. This CDR3 contains 13 residues. V dropped 7 bases and J dropped 4; count of bases not matched to a gene: 6. Germline CDR1 and CDR2: MGHDK and SYGVNS. The CDR3 coding sequence is TGTGCCAGCACCCGGGGGGGCGGATACGAGCAGTACTTC. Translation gives CASTRGGGYEQYF.